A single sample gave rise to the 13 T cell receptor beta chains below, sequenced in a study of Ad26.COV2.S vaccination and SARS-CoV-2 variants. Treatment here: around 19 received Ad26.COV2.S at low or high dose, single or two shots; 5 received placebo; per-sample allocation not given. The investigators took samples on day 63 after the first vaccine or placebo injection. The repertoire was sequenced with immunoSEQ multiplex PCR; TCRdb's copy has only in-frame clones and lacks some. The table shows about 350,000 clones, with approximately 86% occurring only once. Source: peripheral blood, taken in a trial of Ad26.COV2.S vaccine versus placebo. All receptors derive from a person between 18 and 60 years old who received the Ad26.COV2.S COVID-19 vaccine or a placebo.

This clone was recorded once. CDR3: CASSFERGSGYTF. For the CDR3, the DNA is TGTGCCAGCAGCTTTGAAAGGGGCAGTGGCTACACCTTC. The rearrangement uses TRBV11-1 and TRBJ1-2; a possible D gene is TRBD1 (5 bases). With 3 bases removed from V and 7 bases from J, the gap between germline ends came to 12 bases. The CDR3 totals 13 residues. Germline assignment: CDR1 SGHAT and CDR2 FQDESV (reference sequence).

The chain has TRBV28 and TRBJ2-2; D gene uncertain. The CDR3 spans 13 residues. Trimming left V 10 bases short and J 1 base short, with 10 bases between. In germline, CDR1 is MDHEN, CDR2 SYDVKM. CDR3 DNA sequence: TGTGCCACCGCGCGCGGGAACACCGGGGAGCTGTTTTTT. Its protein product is CATARGNTGELFF.

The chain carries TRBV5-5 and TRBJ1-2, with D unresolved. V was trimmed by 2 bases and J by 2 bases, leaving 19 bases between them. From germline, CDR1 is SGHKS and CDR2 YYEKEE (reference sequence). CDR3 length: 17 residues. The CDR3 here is CASSFFPSRTENYGYTF. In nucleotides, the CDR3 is TGTGCCAGCAGCTTTTTCCCCTCGCGTACAGAGAACTATGGCTACACCTTC.

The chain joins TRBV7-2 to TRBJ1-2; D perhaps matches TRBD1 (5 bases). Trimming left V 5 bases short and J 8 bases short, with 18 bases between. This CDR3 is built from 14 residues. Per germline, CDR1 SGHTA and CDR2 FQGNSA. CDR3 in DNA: TGTGCCAGCAGCCTCCAAGGGGACCAGAGGGGCTACACCTTC. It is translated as CASSLQGDQRGYTF.

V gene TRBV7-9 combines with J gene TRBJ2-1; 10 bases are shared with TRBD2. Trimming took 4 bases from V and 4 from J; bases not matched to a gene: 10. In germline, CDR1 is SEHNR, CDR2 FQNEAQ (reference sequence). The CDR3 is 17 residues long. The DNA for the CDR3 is TGTGCCAGCAGCTCACCCCGGCTAGCGGGAGCTTACAATGAGCAGTTCTTC. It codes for CASSSPRLAGAYNEQFF.

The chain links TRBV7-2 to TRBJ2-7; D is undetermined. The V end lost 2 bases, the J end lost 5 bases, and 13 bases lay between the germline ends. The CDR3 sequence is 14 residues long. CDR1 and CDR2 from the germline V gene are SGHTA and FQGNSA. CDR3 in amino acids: CASSLKGRKDEQYF. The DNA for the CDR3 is TGTGCCAGCAGCTTAAAGGGCCGGAAGGACGAGCAGTACTTC. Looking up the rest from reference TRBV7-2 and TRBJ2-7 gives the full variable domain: GAGVSQSPSNKVTEKGKDVELRCDPISGHTALYWYRQSLGQGLEFLIYFQGNSAPDKSGLPSDRFSAERTGGSVSTLTIQRTQQEDSAVYLCASSLKGRKDEQYFGPGTRLTVT.

The DNA for the CDR3 is TGCGCCAGCAGTCAATGGGCCTACAATGAGCAGTTCTTC. Amino acid sequence: CASSQWAYNEQFF. The V and J genes are TRBV4-1 and TRBJ2-1; D gene ambiguous. The CDR3 covers 13 residues. The germline V and J ends were trimmed by 6 bases and 2 bases, with 8 bases remaining between them. Germline values: CDR1 MGHRA, CDR2 YSYEKL.

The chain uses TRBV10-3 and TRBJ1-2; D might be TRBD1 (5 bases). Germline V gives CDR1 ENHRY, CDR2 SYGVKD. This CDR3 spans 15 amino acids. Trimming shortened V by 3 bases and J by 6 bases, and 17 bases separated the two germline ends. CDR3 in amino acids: CAISDSWSQGHGYTF. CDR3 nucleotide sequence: TGTGCCATCAGTGATTCTTGGTCGCAGGGACATGGCTACACCTTC.

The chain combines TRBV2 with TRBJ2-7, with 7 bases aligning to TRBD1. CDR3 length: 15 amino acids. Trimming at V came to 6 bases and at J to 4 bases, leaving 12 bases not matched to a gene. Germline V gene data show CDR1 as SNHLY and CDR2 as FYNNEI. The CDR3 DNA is TGTGCCAGCAGGGACGGACAGGCCAAAGCTTACGAGCAGTACTTC. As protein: CASRDGQAKAYEQYF.

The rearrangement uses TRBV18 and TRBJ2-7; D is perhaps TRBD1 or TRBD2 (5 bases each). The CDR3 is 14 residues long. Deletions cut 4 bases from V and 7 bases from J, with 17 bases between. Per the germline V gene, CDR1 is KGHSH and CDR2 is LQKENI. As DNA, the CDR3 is TGTGCCAGCTCACTAGGCCAGGGAGTAGGGGAGCAGTACTTC. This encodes CASSLGQGVGEQYF.

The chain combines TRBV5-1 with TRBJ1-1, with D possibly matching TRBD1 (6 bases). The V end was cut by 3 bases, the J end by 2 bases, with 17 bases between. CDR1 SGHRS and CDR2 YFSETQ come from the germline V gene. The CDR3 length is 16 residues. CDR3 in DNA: TGCGCCAGCAGCTCGGCAGACAGGCGTGCTAACACTGAAGCTTTCTTT. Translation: CASSSADRRANTEAFF.

The CDR3 nucleotides are TGTGCCAGCTCACCCGGGCCCCGAGGAGATGGCTACACCTTC. Translated: CASSPGPRGDGYTF. This rearrangement joins TRBV18 to TRBJ1-2; D not certain. Germline V gene sequence: CDR1 KGHSH, CDR2 LQKENI. The CDR3 has 14 residues. With 3 bases removed from V and 6 bases from J, the gap between germline ends came to 14 bases.

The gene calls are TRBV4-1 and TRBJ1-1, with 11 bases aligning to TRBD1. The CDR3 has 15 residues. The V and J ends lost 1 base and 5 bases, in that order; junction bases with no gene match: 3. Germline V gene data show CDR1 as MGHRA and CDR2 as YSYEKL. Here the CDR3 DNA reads TGCGCCAGCAGCCAAGGGGGACAGGGGGGTACTGAAGCTTTCTTT. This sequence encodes CASSQGGQGGTEAFF.